The sequence of this T cell receptor (beta chain) was determined in a study of human T cells and chemical hapten exposure. Study in general: There were weekly diphenylcyclopropenone doses to the scalp for patients throughout the approximately 25-week study. TCR yield per sample varied, mainly due to pooled library volumes.

TCRdb analysed the RACE reads with MiXCR anew, one entry per CDR3 protein. The data show about 300,000 distinct CDR3 sequences, about 5.4% seen once. Time point of the sample: pre-sensitization, week 0. The treatment denotes: therapeutic diphenylcyclopropenone sensitization with weekly scalp DPC. Venepuncture was done earlier than the placement of each patch test. V lost 5 bases and J lost 1; bases outside the gene matches: 11. The CDR3 totals 17 residues. CDR1 is ENHRY, CDR2 SYGVKD, per germline. This clonotype was counted many times. The sample consisted of whole blood, taken in connection with sensitization to the hapten diphenylcyclopropenone (DPC). The source of this sequence is a woman between 18 and 29 years old with alopecia areata. Some clones in this sample may be carry-over from other donors' samples. V usage is TRBV10-3 and J usage is TRBJ2-3; TRBD1 matches at 8 bases. Here the CDR3 reads CAISLTTGVRGTDTQYF. The CDR3 DNA reads TGTGCCATCAGTTTGACGACAGGGGTTAGGGGCACAGATACGCAGTATTTT.